This is a list of T cell receptor beta chains from one sample in a study of cytomegalovirus exposure and HLA in healthy donors. Profiled with immunoSEQ multiplex PCR; TCRdb holds only in-frame clones, not every one. The sample shows around 140,000 clones, around four fifths of them seen only once. The sequenced sample consisted of PBMCs. The source is a woman between 35 and 50 years old in good health and CMV-seronegative. CDR3s include the opening cysteine and the closing phenylalanine or tryptophan. Each record gives: V gene, J gene, CDR3 protein.

TRBV2	TRBJ2-7	CASHRGAGGSNEQYF
TRBV19	TRBJ2-3	CASRAGDTQYF
TRBV6-5	TRBJ1-4	CASSYLGGTVDEKLFF
TRBV4-1	TRBJ2-5	CASSRGTEETQYF
TRBV28	TRBJ2-1	CASRTRGASSYNEQFF
TRBV5-4	TRBJ1-1	CASSLVGQNTEAFF
TRBV15	TRBJ2-5	CATSLEGRTQYF
TRBV4-3	TRBJ1-2	CASSQTGTGLYGYTF
TRBV4-2	TRBJ1-4	CASSQIQGENEKLFF
TRBV7-2	TRBJ1-5	CASSLESVGSQPQHF
TRBV18	TRBJ1-1	CASSPDRGGGTEAFF
TRBV15	TRBJ2-7	CATSTNDRANEQYF
TRBV18	TRBJ1-1	CASSQGVRDTEAFF
TRBV7-2	TRBJ2-1	CASSLEGAPYNEQFF
TRBV11-2	TRBJ2-2	CASSPPEGAATGELFF
TRBV7-3	TRBJ1-1	CASSLSRNTEAFF
TRBV19	TRBJ1-3	CASSILVIAGSANSGNTIYF